This TCR beta chain was sequenced during a study of CXCR3-negative and CXCR3-positive naive CD8 T cells. It was by 5' RACE with UMI labels that the TRB cDNA libraries were prepared. TCRdb re-called the 5' RACE reads, yielding one record per CDR3 amino acid sequence without DNA. The repertoire table contains approximately 100,000 distinct CDR3 sequences. CDR1 SEHNR and CDR2 FQNEAQ come from the germline V gene (reference sequence). This CDR3 has 13 residues. Study outcomes and limitations: Comparison of naive cells showed more hydrophobic TRB CDR3s in CXCR3-positive than in CXCR3-negative naive cells. Across naive subsets, surface CD5 expression was comparable, and TCR strength was inferred from properties of the TRB CDR3.

Concerning this clonotype: The antigen remains undetermined.

CD45RO-CCR7+CD27+CD95- expression identified naive CD8+ T cells. The chain employs TRBV7-9 and TRBJ2-5. The receptor comes from a human donor in good health. Some clones in this sample may be carry-over from other donors' samples. Sequencing used naive CXCR3+ CD8+ T cells from blood. Subset here: CD45RO-CCR7+CD27+CD95- naive CD8+ T cells expressing CXCR3 (TNR3+). This chain's CDR3 is CASSPRDQETQYF.